The clone carrying this T cell receptor beta chain was counted only a few times. Its target is unknown. This record comes from a study of radiation and T cells in renal cell carcinoma. Whole-study findings and limits: Without pretreatment biopsies, baseline tumor clonotype presence was undetermined. From baseline, blood top tumor clonotypes peaked at 2 weeks post-radiation.

TCRdb keeps only in-frame clones here, not all; method: immunoSEQ multiplex PCR. The sample yields just over 150,000 clones, roughly 86% seen once. Noted time point: blood 2 weeks post-SBRT. Treatment indicated: 15 Gy SBRT to primary tumor, nephrectomy 4 weeks later. Radiation-treated patients gave blood at baseline, week 2 and week 4. This renal cell carcinoma was of the clear cell type. V was cut by 9 bases and J by 4 bases, with 12 bases left in between. The CDR3 covers 12 residues. Germline loops: CDR1 LNHDA, CDR2 SQIVND (reference sequence). This TCR derives from a woman aged 45 to 65 with renal cell carcinoma. Sequenced material: blood, taken from a patient whose treatment included radiotherapy and nephrectomy. The gene calls are TRBV19 and TRBJ1-1; D is perhaps TRBD1 (5 bases). The CDR3 DNA reads as TGTGCCAGGGACTCAGGGAGCACTGAAGCTTTCTTT. Amino acids: CARDSGSTEAFF.